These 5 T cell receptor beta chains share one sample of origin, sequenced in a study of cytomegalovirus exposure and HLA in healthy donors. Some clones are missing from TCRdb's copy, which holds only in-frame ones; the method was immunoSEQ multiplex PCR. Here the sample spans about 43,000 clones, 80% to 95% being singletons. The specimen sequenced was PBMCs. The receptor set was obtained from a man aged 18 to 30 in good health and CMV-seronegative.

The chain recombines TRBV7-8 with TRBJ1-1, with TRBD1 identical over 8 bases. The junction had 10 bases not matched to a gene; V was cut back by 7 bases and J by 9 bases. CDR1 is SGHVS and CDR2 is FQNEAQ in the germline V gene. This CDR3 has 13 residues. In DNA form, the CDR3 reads TGTGCCAGCACCACCTTAAACAGGGGGAAAGCTTTCTTT. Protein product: CASTTLNRGKAFF.

The CDR3 reads CAIRDQGGGEAFF. CDR3 sequence (DNA): TGTGCCATCAGAGATCAGGGAGGGGGTGAAGCTTTCTTT. The J gene is TRBJ1-1, the V gene TRBV10-3; a weak D match, TRBD1 (6 bases). V lost 6 bases and J lost 7, with 15 bases in between. Germline V gene lookup returns CDR1 ENHRY and CDR2 SYGVKD. The CDR3 is made up of 13 amino acids.

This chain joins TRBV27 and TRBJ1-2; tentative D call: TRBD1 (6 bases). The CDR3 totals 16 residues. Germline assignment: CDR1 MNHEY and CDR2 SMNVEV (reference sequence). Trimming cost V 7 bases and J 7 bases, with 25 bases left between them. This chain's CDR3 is CASTINRDTGRGGYTF. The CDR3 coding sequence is TGTGCCAGCACGATCAACCGGGACACTGGTCGGGGTGGCTACACCTTC.

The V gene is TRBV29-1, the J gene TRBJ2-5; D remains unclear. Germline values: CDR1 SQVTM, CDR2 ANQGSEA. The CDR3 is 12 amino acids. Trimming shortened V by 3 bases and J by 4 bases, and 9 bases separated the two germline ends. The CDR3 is CSVDSSPETQYF. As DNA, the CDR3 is TGCAGCGTTGACTCGTCCCCAGAGACCCAGTACTTC.

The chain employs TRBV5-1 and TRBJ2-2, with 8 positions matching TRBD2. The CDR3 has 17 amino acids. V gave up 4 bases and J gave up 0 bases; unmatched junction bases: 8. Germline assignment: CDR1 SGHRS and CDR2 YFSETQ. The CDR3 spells CASSPGSGASNTGELFF. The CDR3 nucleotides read TGCGCCAGCAGCCCTGGTAGCGGGGCATCGAACACCGGGGAGCTGTTTTTT.